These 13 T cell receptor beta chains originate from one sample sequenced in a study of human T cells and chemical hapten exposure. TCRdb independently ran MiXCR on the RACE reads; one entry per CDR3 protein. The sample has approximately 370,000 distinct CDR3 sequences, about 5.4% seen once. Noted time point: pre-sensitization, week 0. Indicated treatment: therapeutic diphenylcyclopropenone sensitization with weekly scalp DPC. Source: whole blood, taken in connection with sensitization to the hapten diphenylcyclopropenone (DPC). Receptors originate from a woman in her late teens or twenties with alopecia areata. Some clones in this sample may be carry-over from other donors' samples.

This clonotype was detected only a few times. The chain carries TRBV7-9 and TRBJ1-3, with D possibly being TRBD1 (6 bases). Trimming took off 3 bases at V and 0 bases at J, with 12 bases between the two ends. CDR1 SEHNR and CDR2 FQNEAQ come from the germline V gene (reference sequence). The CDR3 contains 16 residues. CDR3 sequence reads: CASSFGEGDSGNTIYF. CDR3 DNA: TGTGCCAGCAGCTTTGGCGAGGGGGACTCTGGAAACACCATATATTTT. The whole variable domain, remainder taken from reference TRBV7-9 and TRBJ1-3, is DTGVSQNPRHKITKRGQNVTFRCDPISEHNRLYWYRQTLGQGPEFLTYFQNEAQLEKSRLLSDRFSAERPKGSFSTLEIQRTEQGDSAMYLCASSFGEGDSGNTIYFGEGSWLTVV.

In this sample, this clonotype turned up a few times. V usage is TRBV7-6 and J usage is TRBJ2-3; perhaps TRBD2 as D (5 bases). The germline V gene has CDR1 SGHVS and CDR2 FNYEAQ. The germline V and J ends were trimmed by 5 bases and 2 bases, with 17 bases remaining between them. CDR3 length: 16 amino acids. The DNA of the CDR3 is TGTGCCAGCAGCGAGAAACTAGGGATCCCCACAGATACGCAGTATTTT. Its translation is CASSEKLGIPTDTQYF.

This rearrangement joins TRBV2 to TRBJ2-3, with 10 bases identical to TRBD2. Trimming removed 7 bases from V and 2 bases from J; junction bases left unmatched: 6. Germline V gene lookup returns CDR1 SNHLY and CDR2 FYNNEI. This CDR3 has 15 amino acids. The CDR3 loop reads CASKKLAGNTDTQYF. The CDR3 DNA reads TGTGCCAGCAAGAAACTAGCGGGGAACACAGATACGCAGTATTTT.

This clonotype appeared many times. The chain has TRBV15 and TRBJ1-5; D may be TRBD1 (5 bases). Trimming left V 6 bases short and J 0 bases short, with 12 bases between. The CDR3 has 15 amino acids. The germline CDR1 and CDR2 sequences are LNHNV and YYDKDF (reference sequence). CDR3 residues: CATSRIRGSNQPQHF. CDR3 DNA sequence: TGTGCCACCAGTCGAATAAGGGGTAGCAATCAGCCCCAGCATTTT.

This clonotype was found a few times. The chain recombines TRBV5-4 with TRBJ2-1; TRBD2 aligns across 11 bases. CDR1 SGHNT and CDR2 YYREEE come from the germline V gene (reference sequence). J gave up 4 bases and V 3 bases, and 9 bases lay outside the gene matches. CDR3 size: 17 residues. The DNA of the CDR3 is TGTGCCAGCAGCTCCGGGACTAGCGGAATAATTTACAATGAGCAGTTCTTC. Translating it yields CASSSGTSGIIYNEQFF.

This chain's CDR3 is CASSLTGEGDPYTF. The CDR3 DNA sequence: TGCGCCAGCAGTCTTACAGGGGAAGGAGACCCCTACACCTTC. This chain uses TRBV10-2 with TRBJ1-2; 7 nucleotides agree with TRBD1. The CDR3 spans 14 residues. J gave up 10 bases and V 5 bases, and 13 bases lay outside the gene matches. CDR1 is WSHSY, CDR2 SAAADI, per germline.

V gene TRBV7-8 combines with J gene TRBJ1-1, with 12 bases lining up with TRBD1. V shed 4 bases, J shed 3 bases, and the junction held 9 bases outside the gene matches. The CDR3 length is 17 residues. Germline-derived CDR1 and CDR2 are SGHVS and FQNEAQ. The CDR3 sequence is CASSWSGTGGIDTEAFF. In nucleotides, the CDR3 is TGTGCCAGCAGCTGGTCCGGGACAGGGGGCATAGACACTGAAGCTTTCTTT.

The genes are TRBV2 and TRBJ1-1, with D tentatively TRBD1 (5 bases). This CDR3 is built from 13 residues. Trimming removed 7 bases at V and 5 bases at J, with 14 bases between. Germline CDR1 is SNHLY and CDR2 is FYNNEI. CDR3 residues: CASMYRGSTEAFF. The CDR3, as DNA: TGTGCCAGCATGTACCGGGGGTCGACTGAAGCTTTCTTT.

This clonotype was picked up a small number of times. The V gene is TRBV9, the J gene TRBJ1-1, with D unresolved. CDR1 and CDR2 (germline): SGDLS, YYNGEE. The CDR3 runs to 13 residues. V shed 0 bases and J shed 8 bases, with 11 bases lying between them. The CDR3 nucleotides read TGTGCCAGCAGCGTAGTAGATGGGGTGGAAGCTTTCTTT. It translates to CASSVVDGVEAFF.

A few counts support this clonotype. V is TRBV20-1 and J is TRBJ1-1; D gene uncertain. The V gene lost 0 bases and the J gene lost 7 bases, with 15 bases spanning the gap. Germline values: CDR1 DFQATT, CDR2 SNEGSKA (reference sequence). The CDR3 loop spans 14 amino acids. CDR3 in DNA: TGCAGTGCTAGAGATGCAGATCAGGTTTATGAAGCTTTCTTT. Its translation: CSARDADQVYEAFF.

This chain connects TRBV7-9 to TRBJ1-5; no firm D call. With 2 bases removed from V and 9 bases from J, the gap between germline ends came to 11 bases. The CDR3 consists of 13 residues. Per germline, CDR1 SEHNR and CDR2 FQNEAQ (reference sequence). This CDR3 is CASSLTIASPQHF. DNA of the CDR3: TGTGCCAGCAGCTTAACTATTGCCTCGCCCCAGCATTTT.

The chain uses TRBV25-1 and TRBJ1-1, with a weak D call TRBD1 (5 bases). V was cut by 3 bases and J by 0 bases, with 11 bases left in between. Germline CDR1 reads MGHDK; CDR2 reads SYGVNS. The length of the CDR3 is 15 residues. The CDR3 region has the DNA TGTGCCAGCAGTGAGGCCGGACACCTGAACACTGAAGCTTTCTTT. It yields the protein CASSEAGHLNTEAFF.

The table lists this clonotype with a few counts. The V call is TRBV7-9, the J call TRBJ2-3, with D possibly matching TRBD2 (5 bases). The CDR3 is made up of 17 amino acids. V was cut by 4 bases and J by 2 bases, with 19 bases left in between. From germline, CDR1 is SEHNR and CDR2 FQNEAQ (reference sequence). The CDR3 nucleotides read TGTGCCAGCAGCTCGGAGGAGTCAGGCCACCACACAGATACGCAGTATTTT. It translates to CASSSEESGHHTDTQYF.